The present T cell receptor beta chain was sequenced within a study of tumor-infiltrating lymphocytes in oesophageal squamous cell carcinoma. This clonotype came up a few times. V lost 3 bases and J lost 6, with 13 bases in between. Germline CDR1 DFQATT, CDR2 SNEGSKA (reference sequence). The length of the CDR3 is 13 residues. TCRdb processed the PCR reads anew with MiXCR; each CDR3 protein has one entry. The sample lists fewer than 25,000 distinct CDR3 sequences, around 41% seen once, with around 35% in the top ten. Sequenced input: esophageal tumor tissue. The rearrangement links TRBV20-1 to TRBJ2-3, with unresolved D. This TCR derives from a male donor with esophageal squamous cell carcinoma. The CDR3 DNA reads TGCAGTGCTAGCGACACCTCCACTGATACGCAGTATTTT. This gives the protein CSASDTSTDTQYF.